The 14 T cell receptor beta chains listed next were all sequenced from one sample in a study of T-cell reconstitution after alpha-beta-depleted transplantation in children. Library preparation (for TCRbeta) was performed with unique molecular identifiers. TCRdb fed the PCR reads into MiXCR, producing one record per CDR3 protein. The top ten hold about 5.6% of the sample, which has over 400,000 distinct CDR3 sequences, 12% seen once. The starting material was PBMCs from the stem cell graft donor, obtained from the stem cell graft. These receptor sequences come from a human donor who donated a stem cell graft to a child with combined immunodeficiency.

This clonotype was observed a few times. This chain connects TRBV7-2 to TRBJ2-3, with 8 bases matching TRBD2. Germline V gives CDR1 SGHTA, CDR2 FQGNSA. With V trimmed by 3 bases and J by 5 bases, 4 bases remained unmatched. The CDR3 is 14 residues long. CDR3 DNA sequence: TGTGCCAGCAGCTTCAGCGGGAGTGGAGATACGCAGTATTTT. Translation: CASSFSGSGDTQYF.

This clonotype has a handful of counts. CDR3 amino acids: CASSLGGRYYEQYF. As DNA, the CDR3 is TGTGCCAGCAGCTTAGGGGGGCGTTACTACGAGCAGTACTTC. The V and J genes are TRBV7-2 and TRBJ2-7, with a possible D match to TRBD1 (6 bases). In germline, CDR1 is SGHTA, CDR2 FQGNSA. CDR3 size: 14 residues. Deletions cut 1 base from V and 3 bases from J, with 10 bases between.

This clonotype was found a few times. The V gene is TRBV30, the J gene TRBJ1-3; D gene unclear. V was trimmed by 7 bases and J by 4 bases, leaving 17 bases between them. This CDR3 region has 14 residues. Germline V gives CDR1 GTSNPN, CDR2 SVGIG (reference sequence). The CDR3 spells CASSRLLAGNTIYF. The DNA for the CDR3 is TGTGCCTCCTCCCGATTATTAGCCGGAAACACCATATATTTT.

This clonotype was detected ten times or more. V gene TRBV6-5 combines with J gene TRBJ2-1; no clear D. The germline V gene encodes CDR1 MNHEY and CDR2 SVGAGI. Trimming cost V 4 bases and J 11 bases, with 9 bases left between them. This CDR3 spans 11 amino acids. The CDR3 DNA reads as TGTGCCAGCAGTTCGTCCGGACAGCAGTTCTTC. Its translation is CASSSSGQQFF.

This chain links TRBV2 with TRBJ2-1; 12 positions agree with TRBD1. Germline V gene sequence: CDR1 SNHLY, CDR2 FYNNEI. The CDR3 has 12 residues. Losses at the gene ends were 8 bases for V and 8 bases for J; bases not matched to a gene: 1. CDR3 in DNA: TGTGCCAGCGGGGACAGGGGGCATGAGCAGTTCTTC. Translation: CASGDRGHEQFF. The full variable domain, its missing parts supplied by reference TRBV2 and TRBJ2-1, is EPEVTQTPSHQVTQMGQEVILRCVPISNHLYFYWYRQILGQKVEFLVSFYNNEISEKSEIFDDQFSVERPDGSNFTLKIRSTKLEDSAMYFCASGDRGHEQFFGPGTRLTVL.

This clonotype has only a few counts. J is TRBJ1-2 and V is TRBV4-3, with no clear D. The V and J ends lost 0 bases and 5 bases respectively, with 7 bases between them. Germline V lookup: CDR1 LGHNA, CDR2 YSLEER. This CDR3 has 13 residues. The CDR3 DNA is TGCGCCAGCAGCCAAGAATTGGGGTATGGCTACACCTTC. As protein: CASSQELGYGYTF.

In this sample, this clonotype turned up a few times. The CDR3 DNA reads as TGTGCCAGCAGGCGACAGGGGACGGAGACCCAGTACTTC. As protein: CASRRQGTETQYF. V is TRBV6-5 and J is TRBJ2-5; 8 bases match TRBD1. Germline trimming cut 6 bases from V and 5 bases from J; bases unmatched to any gene: 5. This CDR3 spans 13 amino acids. The V gene's germline CDR1 is MNHEY and CDR2 SVGAGI.

The V and J genes are TRBV5-1 and TRBJ2-1; 8 bases are a match to TRBD1. This CDR3 is built from 15 residues. The V and J ends lost 3 bases and 7 bases, in that order; junction bases with no gene match: 9. The germline V gene has CDR1 SGHRS and CDR2 YFSETQ. CDR3 loop: CASSWGGDRFNEQFF. CDR3 DNA: TGCGCCAGCAGCTGGGGCGGGGACAGGTTTAATGAGCAGTTCTTC.

This clonotype has a count of ten or more. The V gene is TRBV28, the J gene TRBJ1-5, with 8 nucleotides matching TRBD1. This CDR3 contains 14 residues. Per the germline V gene, CDR1 is MDHEN and CDR2 is SYDVKM. J was trimmed by 2 bases and V by 3 bases; bases with no gene match: 0. The CDR3 sequence is CASSLDRGNQPQHF. The CDR3 region has the DNA TGTGCCAGCAGTTTGGACAGGGGCAATCAGCCCCAGCATTTT.

This clonotype turned up a few times. The chain has TRBV11-1 and TRBJ2-7; 8 bases map to TRBD2. Germline V gives CDR1 SGHAT, CDR2 FQDESV (reference sequence). V shed 8 bases and J 2 bases; nucleotides not matched to a gene: 5. The CDR3 contains 13 residues. The DNA for the CDR3 is TGTGCCAGCCGGGGGGGGATGACCTACGAGCAGTACTTC. Translation: CASRGGMTYEQYF. Full variable domain (remainder filled in from reference TRBV11-1 and TRBJ2-7): EAEVAQSPRYKITEKSQAVAFWCDPISGHATLYWYRQILGQGPELLVQFQDESVVDDSQLPKDRFSAERLKGVDSTLKIQPAELGDSAMYLCASRGGMTYEQYFGPGTRLTVT.

This sequence joins TRBV18 and TRBJ1-5; D unclear. Germline V gives CDR1 KGHSH, CDR2 LQKENI. The CDR3 has 13 residues. V lost 4 bases and J 5 bases, leaving 9 bases between the germline ends. For the CDR3, the DNA is TGTGCCAGCTCACTACTGGAGGATCAGCCCCAGCATTTT. Its protein product is CASSLLEDQPQHF.

This clonotype has more than one count but fewer than ten. This chain links TRBV9 with TRBJ1-1; TRBD1 matches 9 bases. The CDR3 loop spans 15 amino acids. V shed 4 bases, J shed 5 bases, and the junction held 9 bases outside the gene matches. CDR1 is SGDLS and CDR2 is YYNGEE in the germline V gene. CDR3 in amino acids: CASSSRDRAGTEAFF. CDR3 in DNA: TGTGCCAGCAGCTCCCGGGACAGGGCGGGGACTGAAGCTTTCTTT.

Only a few counts were recorded for this clonotype. The chain combines TRBV6-1 with TRBJ1-2, with TRBD1 matching 8 bases. J was trimmed by 5 bases and V by 8 bases; bases with no gene match: 10. The germline gives CDR1 MNHNS, CDR2 SASEGT. There are 14 residues in the CDR3. The CDR3 loop reads CASDHRGAQYGYTF. The CDR3 DNA reads TGTGCCAGCGACCACAGGGGGGCTCAGTATGGCTACACCTTC.

This clonotype was seen only a few times. This sequence joins TRBV29-1 and TRBJ2-7; 8 bases line up with TRBD1. The junction had 5 bases not matched to a gene; V was cut back by 7 bases and J by 3 bases. CDR1 SQVTM and CDR2 ANQGSEA come from the germline V gene. The CDR3 is 12 residues long. CDR3 residues: CSAAGTGYEQYF. The DNA of the CDR3 is TGCAGCGCCGCCGGGACAGGCTACGAGCAGTACTTC.